This TCR beta chain was profiled in a study of blood T cell repertoires in COVID-19. Study background: T cells, B-cell-depleted T cells, or PBMCs supplied cDNA or gDNA.

Patients at the Seattle site were enrolled during active infection and followed longitudinally. Under the authors' procedure: From reference gene primer amplification, estimates of nucleated cell counts were derived. Data came from immunoSEQ multiplex PCR; TCRdb stores just in-frame clones and leaves some out. V and J calls and clone size are given by that table; D and trimming were obtained from the DNA. The table has 300,000 to 400,000 clones, about nine tenths seen once. The CDR3 spans 14 residues. V was shortened by 8 bases and J by 1 base, with 13 bases between the two germline ends. Germline values: CDR1 WSHSY, CDR2 SAAADI.

Sequencing used peripheral blood. This TCR was sampled from a woman aged 25 to 45 with COVID-19, enrolled during active disease. The V and J genes are TRBV10-2 and TRBJ2-3; the D gene is possibly TRBD1 (6 bases). The CDR3 reads CASLGALGTDTQYF. The CDR3 DNA follows: TGCGCCAGCTTGGGGGCGTTGGGCACAGATACGCAGTATTTT.